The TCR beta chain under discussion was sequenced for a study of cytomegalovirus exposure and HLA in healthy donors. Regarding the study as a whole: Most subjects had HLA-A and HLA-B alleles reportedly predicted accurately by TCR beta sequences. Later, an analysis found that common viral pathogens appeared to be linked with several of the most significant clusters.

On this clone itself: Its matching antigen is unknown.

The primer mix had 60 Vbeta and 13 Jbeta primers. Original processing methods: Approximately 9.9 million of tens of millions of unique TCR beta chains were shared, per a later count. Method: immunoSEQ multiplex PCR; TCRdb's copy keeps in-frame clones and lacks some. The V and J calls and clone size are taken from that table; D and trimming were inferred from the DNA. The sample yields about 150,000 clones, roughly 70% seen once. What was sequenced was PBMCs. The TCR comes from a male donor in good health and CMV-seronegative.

The CDR3 spells CASSDRGATNEKLFF. The CDR3 DNA is TGTGCCAGTAGTGACAGGGGCGCAACTAATGAAAAACTGTTTTTT. The rearrangement joins TRBV19 to TRBJ1-4; TRBD1 matches 8 bases. This CDR3 spans 15 amino acids. The junction had 2 bases not matched to a gene; V was cut back by 5 bases and J by 0 bases. The germline V gene has CDR1 LNHDA and CDR2 SQIVND (reference sequence).